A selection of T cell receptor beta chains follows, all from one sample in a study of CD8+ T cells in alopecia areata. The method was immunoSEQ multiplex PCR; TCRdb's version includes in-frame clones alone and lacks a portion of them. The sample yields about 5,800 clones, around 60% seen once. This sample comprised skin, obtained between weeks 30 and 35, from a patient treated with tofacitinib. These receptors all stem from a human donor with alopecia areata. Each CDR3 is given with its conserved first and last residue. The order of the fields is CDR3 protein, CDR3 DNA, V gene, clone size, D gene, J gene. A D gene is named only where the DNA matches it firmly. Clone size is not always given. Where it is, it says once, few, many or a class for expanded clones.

CASSLRGLATPYEQYF	TGTGCCAGCAGCCTCCGAGGACTAGCGACCCCCTACGAGCAGTACTTC	TRBV7-2	-	TRBD2	TRBJ2-7
CASSPRLAGDFTDTQYF	TGTGCCAGCAGCCCTAGACTAGCGGGGGATTTCACAGATACGCAGTATTTT	TRBV2	-	TRBD2	TRBJ2-3
CASNRLAGDYNEQFF	TGTGCCAGCAACCGACTAGCGGGGGACTACAATGAGCAGTTCTTC	TRBV7-9	-	TRBD2	TRBJ2-1
CASSYSRRGGGTEAFF	TGTGCCAGCAGTTACTCGAGGCGAGGGGGGGGCACTGAAGCTTTCTTT	TRBV6-5	few	-	TRBJ1-1
CASSARGSTGELFF	TGTGCCAGCAGCGCCCGGGGGAGCACCGGGGAGCTGTTTTTT	TRBV9	once	-	TRBJ2-2
CASRPSGTGGLNTEAFF	TGTGCCAGCAGACCATCCGGGACAGGGGGCCTTAACACTGAAGCTTTCTTT	TRBV5-6	-	TRBD1	TRBJ1-1
CASSLLREAINEQFF	TGTGCCAGCAGCCTTCTCAGGGAGGCTATCAATGAGCAGTTCTTC	TRBV5-5	few	-	TRBJ2-1
CASSLGMGGGNQPQHF	TGTGCCAGCAGCTTGGGGATGGGGGGCGGAAATCAGCCCCAGCATTTT	TRBV5-5	few	-	TRBJ1-5
CASSLVGGGSHNEQFF	TGTGCCAGCAGCTTAGTCGGGGGAGGGTCCCACAATGAGCAGTTCTTC	TRBV9	few	TRBD2	TRBJ2-1
CASIAGYYEQYF	TGTGCCAGCATCGCAGGGTACTACGAGCAGTACTTC	TRBV2	-	-	TRBJ2-7
CASSLGQGKEKLFF	TGCGCCAGCAGCTTGGGACAGGGAAAAGAAAAACTGTTTTTT	TRBV5-1	once	TRBD1	TRBJ1-4
CASSQYRQGDSPLHF	TGTGCCAGCAGCCAGTACAGACAGGGTGATTCACCCCTCCACTTT	TRBV14	-	TRBD1	TRBJ1-6
CASSLPTSPKETQYF	TGTGCCAGCAGCTTGCCCACAAGTCCCAAAGAGACCCAGTACTTC	TRBV5-5	-	-	TRBJ2-5
CASSQDLERERFF	TGTGCCAGCAGCCAAGATCTCGAGAGGGAAAGGTTCTTC	TRBV4-2	-	-	TRBJ2-1
CASSSFVVGGNYGYTF	TGTGCCAGCAGTTCGTTTGTTGTCGGGGGCAACTATGGCTACACCTTC	TRBV6-5	-	-	TRBJ1-2
CASSLGDAFGNQPQHF	TGTGCCAGCAGCTTAGGGGACGCCTTTGGCAATCAGCCCCAGCATTTT	TRBV7-2	once	-	TRBJ1-5
CAITFGRTDTQYF	TGCGCCATCACATTTGGGAGGACAGATACGCAGTATTTT	TRBV10-1	few	-	TRBJ2-3
CASSPAGPTTVQYF	TGTGCCAGCTCACCAGCGGGCCCCACTACGGTGCAGTACTTC	TRBV18	-	-	TRBJ2-7
CASSPPGASSYNEQFF	TGTGCCAGCTCACCACCGGGAGCAAGCTCCTACAATGAGCAGTTCTTC	TRBV18	-	-	TRBJ2-1
CASSPDRAGNTIYF	TGCGCCAGCAGCCCCGACAGGGCGGGAAACACCATATATTTT	TRBV10-2	-	TRBD1	TRBJ1-3
CASSLVALERVGNTIYF	TGTGCCAGCAGCTTAGTTGCTTTGGAGAGGGTTGGAAACACCATATATTTT	TRBV7-2	-	-	TRBJ1-3
CASGIGTGGSHSGNTIYF	TGTGCCAGTGGTATTGGGACAGGGGGATCCCACTCTGGAAACACCATATATTTT	TRBV19	few	TRBD1	TRBJ1-3